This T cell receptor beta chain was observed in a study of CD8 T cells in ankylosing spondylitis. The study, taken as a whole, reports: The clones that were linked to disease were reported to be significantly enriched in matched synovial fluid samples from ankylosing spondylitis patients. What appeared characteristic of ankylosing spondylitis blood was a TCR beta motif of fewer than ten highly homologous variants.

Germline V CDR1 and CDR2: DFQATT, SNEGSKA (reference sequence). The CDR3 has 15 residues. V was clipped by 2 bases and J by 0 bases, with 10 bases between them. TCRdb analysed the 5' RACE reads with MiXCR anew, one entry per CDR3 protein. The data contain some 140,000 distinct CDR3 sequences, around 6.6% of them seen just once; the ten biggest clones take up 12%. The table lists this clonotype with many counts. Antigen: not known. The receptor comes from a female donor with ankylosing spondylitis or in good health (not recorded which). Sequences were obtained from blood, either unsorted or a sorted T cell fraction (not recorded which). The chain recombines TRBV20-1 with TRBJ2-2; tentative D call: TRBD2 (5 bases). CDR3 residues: CSARKAGANTGELFF. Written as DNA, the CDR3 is TGCAGTGCTAGAAAGGCGGGCGCGAACACCGGGGAGCTGTTTTTT.